This TCR beta chain was retrieved from a study of technical replicates of blood from several donors (dated by TCRdb to about 2017). The CDR3 covers 13 residues, taking in both the cysteine and the phenylalanine. The only DNA kept is the CDR3, 39 bases in frame from the first base. The germline ends are 7 bases apart after V is trimmed by 5 bases and J by 0 bases. Per the germline V gene, MGHDK is the CDR1 and SYGVNS is the CDR2. This clone was seen once. Which antigen it targets is not known. Base qualities were left out, and no much larger clone turns up one base away. The protocol used for the library was the immunoSEQ multiplex PCR assay. In its TCRdb copy, this immuneACCESS table keeps in-frame sequences only and misses some clones. Where compared with another copy, unresolved V genes explain less than half of these, and the others have no known cause. The sample yields tens of thousands of clones; approximately 94% were counted once. Around 0.26% of the sample comes from the top ten.

The chain uses TRBV25-1 and TRBJ2-5, with TRBD1 as a weak D call on 6 bases. The sample taken for sequencing was T cells isolated from PBMCs. This sequence originates from a human donor in good health. The encoded CDR3 is CASSRTDQETQYF. The DNA sequence is given as TGTGCCAGCAGTAGGACAGACCAAGAGACCCAGTACTTC.